This T cell receptor beta chain was sequenced during a study of the immune and genomic landscape of osteosarcoma. Turning to the study itself: Median age at diagnosis was approximately 27 years, range roughly 5-85. Around 77% had unfavorable pathologic response to standard therapy.

The post-treatment osteosarcoma tumors were primary, local recurrence or metastasis specimens from poor-prognosis patients. TCRdb's table, derived via immunoSEQ multiplex PCR, lists solely in-frame clones and lacks some. The sample holds fewer than 1,500 clones, about three quarters seen once. Losses at the gene ends were 4 bases for V and 1 base for J; bases not matched to a gene: 11. Germline CDR1 and CDR2: MNHNS and SASEGT. The CDR3 spans 18 residues. This chain uses TRBV6-1 with TRBJ2-5; TRBD1 matches at 11 bases. The receptor was isolated from a man aged 25 to 45 with osteosarcoma. Sequencing was carried out using primary tumor tissue from the femur. CDR3 loop: CASSVNLPGTGGQETQYF. The CDR3 nucleotides are TGTGCCAGCAGTGTAAATCTTCCCGGGACAGGGGGCCAAGAGACCCAGTACTTC.